Shown below are 13 T cell receptor beta chains from a single sample sequenced in a study of cytomegalovirus exposure and HLA in healthy donors. The method was immunoSEQ multiplex PCR; TCRdb's version includes in-frame clones alone and lacks a portion of them. There are about 56,000 clones in the sample; roughly 92% occur only once, and more than 0.95% lies in the top ten. Input material: PBMCs. The source is a man between 18 and 29 years old in good health and CMV-seronegative.

The chain links TRBV4-2 to TRBJ1-2; D might be TRBD1 (5 bases). V dropped 0 bases and J dropped 5 bases, with 13 bases sitting between them. CDR1 LGHNA and CDR2 YNFKEQ come from the germline V gene. This CDR3 comprises 15 residues. CDR3 DNA: TGTGCCAGCAGCCAAGAGACAGAATCTTTTTATGGCTACACCTTC. This encodes CASSQETESFYGYTF.

V is TRBV29-1 and J is TRBJ1-4, with D tentatively TRBD1 (6 bases). The CDR3 has 14 residues. Germline CDR1 reads SQVTM; CDR2 reads ANQGSEA. V gave up 6 bases and J gave up 3 bases, with 14 bases separating them. In nucleotides, the CDR3 is TGCAGCGTGGCGTCCGGGACATCTAATGAAAAACTGTTTTTT. Translated: CSVASGTSNEKLFF.

This chain connects TRBV29-1 to TRBJ2-7; 8 bases match TRBD1. V dropped 6 bases and J dropped 4; count of bases not matched to a gene: 5. CDR1 SQVTM and CDR2 ANQGSEA come from the germline V gene. This CDR3 has 12 amino acids. CDR3 amino acids: CSVRQGMYEQYF. The CDR3 DNA sequence: TGCAGCGTCCGACAGGGGATGTACGAGCAGTACTTC.

This rearrangement joins TRBV30 to TRBJ2-3, with 8 bases fitting TRBD2. Germline CDR1 is GTSNPN and CDR2 is SVGIG (reference sequence). The CDR3 runs 18 residues. The V gene end was trimmed by 0 bases and the J gene end by 4 bases; junction bases not matched to a gene: 15. The CDR3 is CAWSVGAGAGIPSDTQYF. CDR3 DNA: TGTGCCTGGAGTGTGGGAGCGGGGGCGGGGATACCGTCAGATACGCAGTATTTT.

J is TRBJ2-5 and V is TRBV9; 10 bases map to TRBD2. Germline V gene data show CDR1 as SGDLS and CDR2 as YYNGEE. J lost 2 bases, V lost 0 bases, and 1 base had no gene match. This CDR3 comprises 15 residues. CDR3 nucleotides: TGTGCCAGCAGCGTAGGGACTAGCGGACAAGAGACCCAGTACTTC. Encoded protein: CASSVGTSGQETQYF.

The chain joins TRBV4-3 to TRBJ2-7, with D possibly being TRBD1 (5 bases). V lost 0 bases and J 1 base, leaving 10 bases between the germline ends. This CDR3 is built from 15 residues. Germline CDR1 LGHNA, CDR2 YSLEER. Here the CDR3 DNA reads TGCGCCAGCAGCCAAGATCAGGGATTATCCTACGAGCAGTACTTC. Translating it yields CASSQDQGLSYEQYF.

This sequence joins TRBV4-3 and TRBJ2-1; D is unresolved. CDR3 length equals 17 residues. V lost 0 bases, J lost 0 bases, and 12 bases lay in between. The germline V gene has CDR1 LGHNA and CDR2 YSLEER. CDR3 sequence (DNA): TGCGCCAGCAGCCAAGATTGGCAGGCCAGCTCCTACAATGAGCAGTTCTTC. Protein sequence: CASSQDWQASSYNEQFF.

This rearrangement joins TRBV7-8 to TRBJ2-7, with D perhaps TRBD1 (6 bases). Looked up from germline, CDR1 is SGHVS and CDR2 is FQNEAQ. V lost 4 bases and J 3 bases, leaving 10 bases between the germline ends. The CDR3 runs to 13 residues. The CDR3 loop reads CASSYGQFYEQYF. In DNA form, the CDR3 reads TGTGCCAGCAGCTACGGACAGTTCTACGAGCAGTACTTC.

This chain joins TRBV5-6 and TRBJ2-3, with 9 bases lining up with TRBD2. Per germline, CDR1 SGHDT and CDR2 YYEEEE. V shed 2 bases, J shed 6 bases, and the junction held 1 base outside the gene matches. The CDR3 is made up of 13 amino acids. CDR3 sequence reads: CASSLAGGDTQYF. In DNA form, the CDR3 reads TGTGCCAGCAGCTTAGCGGGAGGTGATACGCAGTATTTT. Complete variable domain (other parts from reference TRBV5-6 and TRBJ2-3): DAGVTQSPTHLIKTRGQQVTLRCSPKSGHDTVSWYQQALGQGPQFIFQYYEEEERQRGNFPDRFSGHQFPNYSSELNVNALLLGDSALYLCASSLAGGDTQYFGPGTRLTVL.

The rearrangement uses TRBV7-2 and TRBJ2-7; 11 bases are shared with TRBD2. V lost 6 bases, J lost 6 bases, and 10 bases stayed unmatched. From germline, CDR1 is SGHTA and CDR2 FQGNSA. The CDR3 covers 15 residues. The CDR3 spells CASRLTSGSISEQYF. CDR3 sequence (DNA): TGTGCCAGCAGGCTTACTAGCGGGAGTATCAGCGAGCAGTACTTC.

The J gene is TRBJ2-5, the V gene TRBV4-3; 7 bases map to TRBD1. The germline CDR1 and CDR2 sequences are LGHNA and YSLEER. This CDR3 has 14 residues. Germline trimming cut 3 bases from V and 5 bases from J; bases unmatched to any gene: 6. The CDR3 reads CASSQDRFTETQYF. The DNA of the CDR3 is TGCGCCAGCAGCCAGGACAGGTTTACGGAGACCCAGTACTTC.

Points on this clone: This sample also contains other DNA sequences that code for the same CDR3. This rearrangement joins TRBV5-1 to TRBJ2-1, with 10 bases identical to TRBD2. The CDR3 loop spans 15 amino acids. Trimming cost V 0 bases and J 7 bases; bases outside gene matches: 4. Germline CDR1 reads SGHRS; CDR2 reads YFSETQ. CDR3 sequence: CASSLGLAGVNEQFF. For the CDR3, the DNA is TGCGCCAGCAGCTTGGGGCTAGCGGGAGTTAATGAGCAGTTCTTC.

J is TRBJ2-5 and V is TRBV4-3; 8 bases line up with TRBD1. The CDR3 contains 16 residues. V lost 0 bases, J lost 4 bases, and 7 bases stayed unmatched. Germline CDR1 is LGHNA and CDR2 is YSLEER. DNA of the CDR3: TGCGCCAGCAGCCAAGACTGGCAGGGGGCATTAGAGACCCAGTACTTC. Amino acids: CASSQDWQGALETQYF.